The 23 T cell receptor beta chains presented below share a single source sample, sequenced in a study of blood T cells in healthy people across ages. Then a second PCR, running roughly 6 to 12 cycles, was carried out with a sample-barcoded 5' primer and a J-beta primer mix. In TCRdb, the 5' RACE reads were re-called with MiXCR into one record per CDR3 protein. Of about 1,400,000 distinct CDR3 sequences in the sample, about 43% are singletons; the top ten hold 6.5% to 10%. Sequencing was performed on blood. The origin of the receptors is a woman aged 18 to 35 in good health.

The chain combines TRBV6-2 or TRBV6-3 with TRBJ2-5; D unclear. The CDR3 is made up of 14 amino acids. Germline V gives CDR1 MNHEY, CDR2 SVGEGT. V was pared by 5 bases and J by 5 bases, with 15 bases between. The CDR3 nucleotides read TGTGCCAGCAGTACTACATTTTTTATGGAGACCCAGTACTTC. Its translation is CASSTTFFMETQYF.

The gene calls are TRBV12-3 or TRBV12-4 and TRBJ1-4; D remains unclear. This CDR3 has 12 residues. V lost 6 bases, J lost 16 bases, and 18 bases lay in between. The CDR3 DNA follows: TGTGCCAGCAGCTTAAATGACAACCGAAAGTTTTTT. As protein: CASSLNDNRKFF.

This rearrangement joins TRBV5-1 to TRBJ1-6; TRBD1 matches at 9 bases. J gave up 2 bases and V 0 bases, and 9 bases lay outside the gene matches. CDR3 length: 19 residues. Germline-derived CDR1 and CDR2 are SGHRS and YFSETQ. The CDR3 protein is CASSLVGTGKGTYNSPLHF. CDR3 bases: TGCGCCAGCAGCTTGGTGGGGACAGGGAAGGGGACCTATAATTCACCCCTCCACTTT. Variable domain in full (rest from reference TRBV5-1 and TRBJ1-6): KAGVTQTPRYLIKTRGQQVTLSCSPISGHRSVSWYQQTPGQGLQFLFEYFSETQRNKGNFPGRFSGRQFSNSRSEMNVSTLELGDSALYLCASSLVGTGKGTYNSPLHFGNGTRLTVT.

This clonotype was observed a few times. The J gene is TRBJ2-1, the V gene TRBV12-3 or TRBV12-4, with 10 bases identical to TRBD2. V shed 7 bases and J 6 bases; nucleotides not matched to a gene: 9. The CDR3 is made up of 15 amino acids. For the CDR3, the DNA is TGTGCCAGCACCCCGCAGGCTAGCGGGGGCAATGAGCAGTTCTTC. Its translation: CASTPQASGGNEQFF.

This chain joins TRBV7-9 and TRBJ1-1; D gene uncertain. V was clipped by 2 bases and J by 3 bases, with 10 bases between them. This CDR3 has 14 residues. Germline V gene lookup returns CDR1 SEHNR and CDR2 FQNEAQ (reference sequence). CDR3 coding DNA: TGTGCCAGCAGCTTATCGACCATAGACACTGAAGCTTTCTTT. Translated, it gives CASSLSTIDTEAFF.

V is TRBV6-1 and J is TRBJ2-7; 9 nucleotides align to TRBD1. Germline V lookup: CDR1 MNHNS, CDR2 SASEGT. The CDR3 extends over 14 amino acids. J was trimmed by 3 bases and V by 6 bases; bases with no gene match: 6. The CDR3 protein is CASRGQGKGYEQYF. CDR3 bases: TGTGCCAGCAGAGGACAGGGGAAGGGCTACGAGCAGTACTTC.

This clonotype appeared a few times. J is TRBJ2-7 and V is TRBV4-2; TRBD2 matches 8 bases. The germline V gene encodes CDR1 LGHNA and CDR2 YNFKEQ. The junction had 9 bases not matched to a gene; V was cut back by 0 bases and J by 2 bases. This CDR3 region has 17 residues. CDR3 nucleotides: TGTGCCAGCAGCCAAGACCTACTAGCGGAACTAACCTACGAGCAGTACTTC. Translating it yields CASSQDLLAELTYEQYF.

The V and J genes are TRBV20-1 and TRBJ2-1; D might be TRBD2 (7 bases). This CDR3 is built from 12 residues. Trimming took off 3 bases at V and 7 bases at J, with 10 bases between the two ends. Germline V gene data show CDR1 as DFQATT and CDR2 as SNEGSKA (reference sequence). DNA of the CDR3: TGCAGTGCTAGCGGGGGGCTGAATGAGCAGTTCTTC. The encoded protein is CSASGGLNEQFF.

This clonotype was seen only a few times. The chain carries TRBV7-6 and TRBJ2-5; D is uncertain. The CDR3 covers 14 residues. V was shortened by 1 base and J by 1 base, with 7 bases between the two germline ends. Germline CDR1 SGHVS, CDR2 FNYEAQ. The chain's CDR3 is CASSLDGIQETQYF. CDR3 DNA: TGTGCCAGCAGCTTAGATGGAATCCAAGAGACCCAGTACTTC.

J is TRBJ2-2 and V is TRBV3-1; 10 bases match TRBD2. The CDR3 totals 17 residues. Germline lookup yields CDR1 LGHDT and CDR2 YNNKEL (reference sequence). V lost 8 bases, J lost 7 bases, and 16 bases stayed unmatched. The CDR3 nucleotides read TGTGCCAGCTCAACTACAAGCGGGGGGGCCGATTTCGGGGAGCTGTTTTTT. It yields the protein CASSTTSGGADFGELFF.

As concerns this clonotype: Compared with germline, one end of the junction differs, possibly owing to a read error. The V call is TRBV10-3, the J call TRBJ2-1; 9 bases are shared with TRBD2. Germline values: CDR1 ENHRY, CDR2 SYGVKD. There are 15 residues in the CDR3. CDR3 nucleotides: TGTGCCACCAGTGATTATAGCGGGAGTTCCAATGAACAGTTCTTC. The encoded protein is CATSDYSGSSNEQFF.

With respect to this clonotype: One junction end disagrees with the germline gene, perhaps due to a read error. This chain uses TRBV3-1 with TRBJ2-1; TRBD2 is a possible D gene (5 bases). The length of the CDR3 is 15 residues. Germline lookup yields CDR1 LGHDT and CDR2 YNNKEL (reference sequence). This CDR3 is CASSQPASGDNEQFF. The DNA of the CDR3 is TGTGCCAGCAGCCAACCTGCAAGCGGCGACAATGAACAGTTCTTC.

The V and J genes are TRBV29-1 and TRBJ2-1, with TRBD2 matching 13 bases. Germline V gene data show CDR1 as SQVTM and CDR2 as ANQGSEA. After removal of 4 bases from V and 3 bases from J, the junction contained 6 bases not matched to a gene. The length of the CDR3 is 16 residues. The CDR3 spells CSVGGTSGAYYNEQFF. As DNA, the CDR3 is TGCAGCGTTGGGGGGACTAGCGGGGCTTACTACAATGAGCAGTTCTTC.

This clonotype was picked up a small number of times. The gene calls are TRBV29-1 and TRBJ2-3, with 7 bases that match TRBD2. The CDR3 covers 16 residues. CDR1 is SQVTM and CDR2 is ANQGSEA in the germline V gene. Trimming removed 5 bases from V and 0 bases from J; junction bases left unmatched: 11. DNA for the CDR3: TGCAGCGTTACCGGGGGGAGCGGAATTAGCACAGATACGCAGTATTTT. As protein: CSVTGGSGISTDTQYF.

The chain recombines TRBV29-1 with TRBJ1-6, with 9 bases identical to TRBD1. The CDR3 has 13 amino acids. From germline, CDR1 is SQVTM and CDR2 ANQGSEA. J lost 7 bases, V lost 6 bases, and 4 bases had no gene match. The CDR3 reads CSVGQGSNSPLHF. The CDR3 bases are TGCAGCGTGGGACAGGGTAGCAATTCACCCCTCCACTTT.

The V call is TRBV28, the J call TRBJ2-7, with D possibly being TRBD1 (5 bases). CDR1 and CDR2 (germline): MDHEN, SYDVKM. V was pared by 6 bases and J by 6 bases, with 18 bases between. This CDR3 has 14 residues. CDR3 residues: CASSVPQGFGEQYF. DNA for the CDR3: TGTGCCAGCAGCGTACCTCAGGGATTTGGCGAGCAGTACTTC. Drawing the rest from reference TRBV28 and TRBJ2-7, the complete variable domain is DVKVTQSSRYLVKRTGEKVFLECVQDMDHENMFWYRQDPGLGLRLIYFSYDVKMKEKGDIPEGYSVSREKKERFSLILESASTNQTSMYLCASSVPQGFGEQYFGPGTRLTVT.

V gene TRBV18 combines with J gene TRBJ2-2; D remains unclear. V dropped 9 bases and J dropped 5 bases, with 10 bases sitting between them. There are 12 residues in the CDR3. Germline V gene lookup returns CDR1 KGHSH and CDR2 LQKENI. CDR3 sequence: CASQDLTGELFF. Here the CDR3 DNA reads TGTGCCAGTCAGGACCTTACCGGGGAGCTGTTTTTT. The full variable domain, its missing parts supplied by reference TRBV18 and TRBJ2-2, is NAGVMQNPRHLVRRRGQEARLRCSPMKGHSHVYWYRQLPEEGLKFMVYLQKENIIDESGMPKERFSAEFPKEGPSILRIQQVVRGDSAAYFCASQDLTGELFFGEGSRLTVL.

This chain links TRBV25-1 with TRBJ2-7; D gene uncertain. The V gene's germline CDR1 is MGHDK and CDR2 SYGVNS. The V end was cut by 1 base, the J end by 3 bases, with 16 bases between. This CDR3 region has 16 residues. The CDR3 sequence is CASSELSTLISYEQYF. In nucleotides, the CDR3 is TGTGCCAGCAGTGAATTATCGACACTCATTAGCTACGAGCAGTACTTC.

This clonotype was detected only a few times. This sequence joins TRBV12-3 or TRBV12-4 and TRBJ2-7; D ambiguous. There are 13 residues in the CDR3. V was trimmed by 6 bases and J by 2 bases, leaving 11 bases between them. As DNA, the CDR3 is TGTGCCAGCAGCCCCTTGGGCCCCTACGAGCAGTACTTC. It codes for CASSPLGPYEQYF.

This chain joins TRBV7-9 and TRBJ1-2; D gene uncertain. V shed 0 bases and J shed 3 bases, with 11 bases lying between them. Germline assignment: CDR1 SEHNR and CDR2 FQNEAQ (reference sequence). The CDR3 runs to 15 residues. The chain's CDR3 is CASSLATGLHYGYTF. Written as DNA, the CDR3 is TGTGCCAGCAGCTTAGCGACTGGGCTGCACTATGGCTACACCTTC.

The CDR3 region is CSARALVTSWSYNEQFF. As DNA, the CDR3 is TGCAGTGCTAGAGCCTTGGTGACTAGCTGGTCCTACAATGAGCAGTTCTTC. V usage is TRBV20-1 and J usage is TRBJ2-1, with 7 bases matching TRBD2. Per germline, CDR1 DFQATT and CDR2 SNEGSKA (reference sequence). With V trimmed by 1 base and J by 1 base, 10 bases remained unmatched. The CDR3 is 17 residues long.

This clonotype was seen more than once but under ten times. The chain is built from TRBV7-9 and TRBJ2-7, with D unresolved. The CDR3 runs to 12 residues. V lost 3 bases, J lost 6 bases, and 9 bases lay in between. Germline V lookup: CDR1 SEHNR, CDR2 FQNEAQ (reference sequence). CDR3 nucleotide sequence: TGTGCCAGCAGCTTCGGCCTAGGCGAGCAGTACTTC. Translated: CASSFGLGEQYF.

The chain uses TRBV20-1 and TRBJ1-2; weak D call: TRBD1 (6 bases). Germline V gives CDR1 DFQATT, CDR2 SNEGSKA (reference sequence). There are 14 residues in the CDR3. V was cut by 5 bases and J by 2 bases, with 15 bases left in between. In DNA, the CDR3 is TGCAGTGCTCACCAGGCCGACAGGAACTATGGCTACACCTTC. Translation gives CSAHQADRNYGYTF.